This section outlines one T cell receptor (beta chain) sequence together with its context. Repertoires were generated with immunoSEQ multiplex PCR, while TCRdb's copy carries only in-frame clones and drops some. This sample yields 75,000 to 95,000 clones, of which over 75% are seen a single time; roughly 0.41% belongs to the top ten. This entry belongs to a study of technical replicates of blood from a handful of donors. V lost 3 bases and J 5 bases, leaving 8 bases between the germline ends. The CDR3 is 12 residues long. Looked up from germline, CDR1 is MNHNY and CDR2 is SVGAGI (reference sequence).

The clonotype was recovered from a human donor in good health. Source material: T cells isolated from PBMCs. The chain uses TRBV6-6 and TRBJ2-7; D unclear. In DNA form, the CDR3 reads TGTGCCAGCAGTTATTCCCTTCACGAGCAGTACTTC. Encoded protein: CASSYSLHEQYF.